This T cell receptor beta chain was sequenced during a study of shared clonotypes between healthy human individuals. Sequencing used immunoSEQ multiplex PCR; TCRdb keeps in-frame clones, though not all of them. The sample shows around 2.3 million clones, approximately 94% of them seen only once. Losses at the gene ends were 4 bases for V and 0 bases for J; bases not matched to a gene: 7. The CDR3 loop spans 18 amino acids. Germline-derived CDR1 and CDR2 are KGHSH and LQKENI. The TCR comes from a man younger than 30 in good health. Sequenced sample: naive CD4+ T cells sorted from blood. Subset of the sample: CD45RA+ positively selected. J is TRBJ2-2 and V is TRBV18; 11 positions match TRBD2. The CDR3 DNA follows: TGTGCCAGCTCACAATCCGGGACTAGCGGAACGAACACCGGGGAGCTGTTTTTT. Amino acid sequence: CASSQSGTSGTNTGELFF.